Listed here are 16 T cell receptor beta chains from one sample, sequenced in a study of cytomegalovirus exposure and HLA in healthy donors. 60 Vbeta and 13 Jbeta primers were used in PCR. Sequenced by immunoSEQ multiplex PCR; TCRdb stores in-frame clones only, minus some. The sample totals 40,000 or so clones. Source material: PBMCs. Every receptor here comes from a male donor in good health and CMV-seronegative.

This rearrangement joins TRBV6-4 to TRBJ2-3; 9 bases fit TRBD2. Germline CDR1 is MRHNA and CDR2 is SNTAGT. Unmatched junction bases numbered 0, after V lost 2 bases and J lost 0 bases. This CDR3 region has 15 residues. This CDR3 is CASSDGTSSTDTQYF. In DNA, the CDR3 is TGTGCCAGCAGTGACGGGACTAGCAGCACAGATACGCAGTATTTT.

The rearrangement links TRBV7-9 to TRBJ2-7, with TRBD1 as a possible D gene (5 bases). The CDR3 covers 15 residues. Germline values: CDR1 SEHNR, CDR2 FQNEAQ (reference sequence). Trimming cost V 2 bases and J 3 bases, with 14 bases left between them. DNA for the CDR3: TGTGCCAGCAGCTTATCCTTGGACAAGAACTACGAGCAGTACTTC. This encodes CASSLSLDKNYEQYF.

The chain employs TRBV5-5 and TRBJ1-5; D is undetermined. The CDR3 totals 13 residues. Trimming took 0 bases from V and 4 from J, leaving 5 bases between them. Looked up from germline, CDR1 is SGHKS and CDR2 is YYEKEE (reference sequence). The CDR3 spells CASSLDVNQPQHF. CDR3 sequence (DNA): TGTGCCAGCAGCTTGGATGTAAATCAGCCCCAGCATTTT.

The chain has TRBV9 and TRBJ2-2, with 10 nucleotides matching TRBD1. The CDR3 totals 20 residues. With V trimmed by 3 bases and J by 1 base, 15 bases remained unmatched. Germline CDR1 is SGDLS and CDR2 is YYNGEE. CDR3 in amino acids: CASSAPTTGGARKNTGELFF. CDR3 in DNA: TGTGCCAGCAGCGCCCCCACGACAGGGGGCGCAAGGAAGAACACCGGGGAGCTGTTTTTT.

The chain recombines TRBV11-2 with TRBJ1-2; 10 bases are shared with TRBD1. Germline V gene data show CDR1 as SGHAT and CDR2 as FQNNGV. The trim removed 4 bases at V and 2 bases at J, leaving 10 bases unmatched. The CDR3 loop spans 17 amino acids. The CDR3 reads CASSSQDRGRSNYGYTF. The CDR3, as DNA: TGTGCCAGCAGCTCCCAAGACAGGGGGCGATCCAACTATGGCTACACCTTC.

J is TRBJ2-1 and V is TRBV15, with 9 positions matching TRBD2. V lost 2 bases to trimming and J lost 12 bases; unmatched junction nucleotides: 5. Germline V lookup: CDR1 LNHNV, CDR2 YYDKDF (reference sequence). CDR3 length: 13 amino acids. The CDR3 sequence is CATSRPSSGTQFF. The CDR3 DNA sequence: TGTGCCACCAGCAGACCGTCTAGCGGGACGCAGTTCTTC.

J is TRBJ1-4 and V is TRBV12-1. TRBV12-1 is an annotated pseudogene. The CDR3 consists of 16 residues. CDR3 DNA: TGTGCCAGCAGCTGGGGGGGACACGGAAAGGGTGAAAAACTGTTTTTT. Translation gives CASSWGGHGKGEKLFF.

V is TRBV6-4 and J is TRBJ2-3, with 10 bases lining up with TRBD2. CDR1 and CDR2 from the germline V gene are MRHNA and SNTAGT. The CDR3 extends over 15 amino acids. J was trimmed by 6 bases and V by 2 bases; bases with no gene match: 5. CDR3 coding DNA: TGTGCCAGCAGTGACAAAGCGGGGGGGCCGGATACGCAGTATTTT. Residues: CASSDKAGGPDTQYF.

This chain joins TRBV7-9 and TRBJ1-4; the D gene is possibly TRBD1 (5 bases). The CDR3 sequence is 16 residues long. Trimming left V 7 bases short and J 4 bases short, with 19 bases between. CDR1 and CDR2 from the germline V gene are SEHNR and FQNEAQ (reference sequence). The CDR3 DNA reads TGTGCCAGCACCTCGACCGGGACGCGGGGTAATGAAAAACTGTTTTTT. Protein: CASTSTGTRGNEKLFF.

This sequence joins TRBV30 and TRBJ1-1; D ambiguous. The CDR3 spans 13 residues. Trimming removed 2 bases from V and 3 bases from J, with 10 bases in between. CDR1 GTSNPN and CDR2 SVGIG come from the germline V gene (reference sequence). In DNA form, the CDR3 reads TGTGCCTGGAGTACCGCGGCCCACACTGAAGCTTTCTTT. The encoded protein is CAWSTAAHTEAFF. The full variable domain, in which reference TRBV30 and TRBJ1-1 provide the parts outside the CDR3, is SQTIHQWPATLVQPVGSPLSLECTVEGTSNPNLYWYRQAAGRGLQLLFYSVGIGQISSEVPQNLSASRPQDRQFILSSKKLLLSDSGFYLCAWSTAAHTEAFFGQGTRLTVV.

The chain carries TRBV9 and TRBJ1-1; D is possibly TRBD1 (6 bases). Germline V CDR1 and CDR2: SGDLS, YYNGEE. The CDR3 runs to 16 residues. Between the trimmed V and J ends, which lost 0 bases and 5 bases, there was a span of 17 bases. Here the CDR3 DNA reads TGTGCCAGCAGCGTAGGCTTAGGGGGAATCGGGACTGAAGCTTTCTTT. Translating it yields CASSVGLGGIGTEAFF.

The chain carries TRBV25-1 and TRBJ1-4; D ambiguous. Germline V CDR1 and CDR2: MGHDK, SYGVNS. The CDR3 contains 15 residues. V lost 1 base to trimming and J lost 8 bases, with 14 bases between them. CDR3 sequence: CASSEFLREGEKLFF. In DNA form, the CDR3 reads TGTGCCAGCAGTGAATTTCTGAGGGAGGGCGAAAAACTGTTTTTT.

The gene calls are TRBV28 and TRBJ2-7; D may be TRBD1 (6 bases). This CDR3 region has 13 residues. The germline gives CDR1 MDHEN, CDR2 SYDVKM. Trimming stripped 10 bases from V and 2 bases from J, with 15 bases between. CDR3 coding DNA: TGTGCCAACCTCCGGACAGAAACCTACGAGCAGTACTTC. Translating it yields CANLRTETYEQYF. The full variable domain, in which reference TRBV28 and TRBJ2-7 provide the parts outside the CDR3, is DVKVTQSSRYLVKRTGEKVFLECVQDMDHENMFWYRQDPGLGLRLIYFSYDVKMKEKGDIPEGYSVSREKKERFSLILESASTNQTSMYLCANLRTETYEQYFGPGTRLTVT.

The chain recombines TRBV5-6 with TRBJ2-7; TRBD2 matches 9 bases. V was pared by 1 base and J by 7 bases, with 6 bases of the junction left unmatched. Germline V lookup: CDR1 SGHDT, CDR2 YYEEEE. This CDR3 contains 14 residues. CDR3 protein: CASSLLAGDLEQYF. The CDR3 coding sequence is TGTGCCAGCAGCTTGTTAGCGGGGGACCTTGAGCAGTACTTC.

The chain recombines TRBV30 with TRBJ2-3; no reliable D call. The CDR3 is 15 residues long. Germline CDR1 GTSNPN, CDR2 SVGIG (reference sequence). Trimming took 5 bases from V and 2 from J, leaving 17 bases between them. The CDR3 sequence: CAWGLGDWVTDTQYF. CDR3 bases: TGTGCCTGGGGCCTAGGAGATTGGGTCACAGATACGCAGTATTTT.

The chain's CDR3 is CAISESGAPGDTQYF. As DNA, the CDR3 is TGTGCCATCAGTGAGTCTGGGGCACCAGGTGATACGCAGTATTTT. The chain uses TRBV10-3 and TRBJ2-3; maybe TRBD1 (5 bases). The germline V gene encodes CDR1 ENHRY and CDR2 SYGVKD. Trimming left V 0 bases short and J 6 bases short, with 13 bases between. This CDR3 spans 15 amino acids.